This T cell receptor (beta chain) originates from a study of blood T cells in healthy people across ages. Study in general: Template switching picked up about one barcoded beta molecule for each two T cells.

In terms of origin and age, donors were healthy Caucasian individuals from Russia aged about 6 to 90. Isolation per sample recovered at least 7 million PBMCs. Total RNA extraction produced at least 5 micrograms (per sample) for the study. The CDR3 runs 13 residues. Trimming removed 4 bases from V and 4 bases from J, with 10 bases in between. Germline CDR1 is MDHEN and CDR2 is SYDVKM. Using a J-beta primer mix together with a sample-barcoded 5' primer, a second PCR was run for about 6 to 11 cycles. One entry per CDR3 protein, called by TCRdb with MiXCR from the 5' RACE reads. The sample shows about 1,800,000 distinct CDR3 sequences, approximately 28% of them seen only once. This clonotype came up a few times.

Specimen: blood. The chain links TRBV28 to TRBJ2-5; no clear D gene. The receptor comes from a woman aged 25 to 39 in good health. The chain's CDR3 is CASSSFRRETQYF. CDR3 coding DNA: TGTGCCAGCAGTTCCTTTCGAAGAGAGACCCAGTACTTC. Complete variable domain (other parts from reference TRBV28 and TRBJ2-5): DVKVTQSSRYLVKRTGEKVFLECVQDMDHENMFWYRQDPGLGLRLIYFSYDVKMKEKGDIPEGYSVSREKKERFSLILESASTNQTSMYLCASSSFRRETQYFGPGTRLLVL.